These 28 T cell receptor beta chains were all obtained from the same sample, sequenced in a study of T cells in Graves' hyperthyroidism and ophthalmopathy (dated 2019 in TCRdb). The library came from multiplex PCR. Sequenced on an Illumina HiSeq 2000. The TCR beta CDR3 regions were amplified from the RNA transcripts. The first round of RT-PCR for the TCR CDR3 was performed with the HTBI primer set and the Qiagen OneStep RT-PCR kit. Through fastp at Q25 and MiXCR, TCRdb rebuilt clones from the public reads, retaining in-frame beta chains. Every CDR3 protein is listed once, alongside the most common genes and DNA of its rows. This sample has about 400,000 distinct CDR3 sequences in its table, and over 11% of those were observed once. The biggest ten clones account for around 28% of the sample. Source material: blood. The receptor set was obtained from a man aged 45-60 years with Graves' ophthalmopathy.

This clonotype was found many times. V gene TRBV20-1 combines with J gene TRBJ2-5; TRBD1 matches 9 bases. The CDR3 extends over 16 amino acids. Losses at the gene ends were 3 bases for V and 5 bases for J; bases not matched to a gene: 13. The germline V gene encodes CDR1 DFQATT and CDR2 SNEGSKA (reference sequence). The DNA of the CDR3 is TGCAGTGCTAGCACCGGGACAGGGCCCCTTAGGGAGACCCAGTACTTC. This translates into CSASTGTGPLRETQYF.

This clonotype has ten or more counts. The chain employs TRBV11-2 and TRBJ2-7; maybe TRBD2 (6 bases). Trimming stripped 5 bases from V and 6 bases from J, with 20 bases between. From germline, CDR1 is SGHAT and CDR2 FQNNGV. There are 15 residues in the CDR3. CDR3 loop: CASSQRLVGVLEQYF. The CDR3 DNA follows: TGTGCCAGCAGCCAGAGACTAGTAGGAGTCCTCGAGCAGTACTTC.

Many counts were recorded for this clonotype. The CDR3 spells CASSPGGMEATEQFF. The CDR3 coding sequence is TGTGCCAGCAGCCCGGGAGGTATGGAAGCCACTGAGCAGTTCTTC. This chain links TRBV7-8 with TRBJ2-1; 7 bases line up with TRBD2. Germline V CDR1 and CDR2: SGHVS, FQNEAQ. The CDR3 contains 15 residues. V shed 5 bases and J 9 bases; nucleotides not matched to a gene: 13.

V gene TRBV24-1 combines with J gene TRBJ2-5; TRBD2 aligns across 7 bases. The V gene end was trimmed by 9 bases and the J gene end by 3 bases; junction bases not matched to a gene: 12. The CDR3 totals 15 residues. Germline V lookup: CDR1 KGHDR, CDR2 SFDVKD. The CDR3 DNA sequence: TGTGCCACCCCGACTAGCCCGTTTTTCGAAGAGACCCAGTACTTC. It yields the protein CATPTSPFFEETQYF.

This clonotype was counted ten times or more. The V and J genes are TRBV18 and TRBJ1-1; D gene unclear. CDR3 size: 14 residues. V was shortened by 0 bases and J by 1 base, with 6 bases between the two germline ends. The V gene's germline CDR1 is KGHSH and CDR2 LQKENI. CDR3 DNA: TGTGCCAGCTCACCACCTTTCCCGAACACTGAAGCTTTCTTT. This encodes CASSPPFPNTEAFF.

This clonotype was counted ten times or more. The chain joins TRBV11-1 to TRBJ2-4; 7 nucleotides match TRBD2. CDR1 is SGHAT, CDR2 FQDESV, per germline (reference sequence). The V gene end was trimmed by 5 bases and the J gene end by 5 bases; junction bases not matched to a gene: 6. CDR3 length: 14 residues. Here the CDR3 reads CASSGRLAQNIQYF. CDR3 sequence (DNA): TGTGCCAGCAGCGGACGACTAGCTCAAAACATTCAGTACTTC.

J is TRBJ2-1 and V is TRBV5-1; D perhaps matches TRBD2 (5 bases). CDR3 length: 15 amino acids. The germline V gene has CDR1 SGHRS and CDR2 YFSETQ. V lost 0 bases and J lost 5, with 12 bases in between. Here the CDR3 DNA reads TGCGCCAGCAGCTTGGAGGTAGCGATCAACAATGAGCAGTTCTTC. Translation gives CASSLEVAINNEQFF.

In this sample, this clonotype turned up many times. The chain's CDR3 is CASSYGEKQFF. Here the CDR3 DNA reads TGCGCCAGCAGCTACGGAGAGAAGCAGTTCTTC. The chain carries TRBV5-1 and TRBJ2-1; D unresolved. Trimming removed 3 bases at V and 11 bases at J, with 9 bases between. Germline CDR1 and CDR2: SGHRS and YFSETQ. CDR3 size: 11 residues.

Regarding this clonotype: With a much larger clone just one base away, this may be a read error. The CDR3 DNA reads TGTGCCGGCAGCCAAGAGGGAGAAATGAACACTGAAGCTTTCTTT. Encoded protein: CAGSQEGEMNTEAFF. V and J are TRBV3-1 and TRBJ1-1; no clear D. The CDR3 spans 15 residues. Germline CDR1 is LGHDT and CDR2 is YNNKEL (reference sequence).

At least ten counts were recorded for this clonotype. The J gene is TRBJ1-2, the V gene TRBV5-1; possible D gene TRBD1, 5 bases. CDR1 SGHRS and CDR2 YFSETQ come from the germline V gene. The germline V and J ends were trimmed by 4 bases and 4 bases, with 17 bases remaining between them. This CDR3 is built from 15 residues. The CDR3 DNA reads as TGCGCCAGCAGCGACCCCAGGGTGAACGTCTATGGCTACACCTTC. Amino acid sequence: CASSDPRVNVYGYTF.

This chain connects TRBV12-3 or TRBV12-4 to TRBJ2-1, with TRBD2 identical over 10 bases. Losses at the gene ends were 5 bases for V and 9 bases for J; bases not matched to a gene: 4. The CDR3 has 13 residues. For the CDR3, the DNA is TGTGCCAGCAGTGCCCCTAGCGGGGGTGAGCAGTTCTTC. Translating gives CASSAPSGGEQFF.

This clonotype was counted many times. The V and J genes are TRBV20-1 and TRBJ1-4; TRBD1 agrees at 8 bases. This CDR3 spans 18 amino acids. From germline, CDR1 is DFQATT and CDR2 SNEGSKA (reference sequence). Trimming cost V 2 bases and J 7 bases; bases outside gene matches: 18. The CDR3 protein is CSARSFLRGRMGGEKLFF. CDR3 nucleotide sequence: TGCAGTGCTAGAAGTTTTCTCAGGGGGCGAATGGGTGGTGAAAAACTGTTTTTT.

Ten or more counts support this clonotype. The chain joins TRBV11-1 to TRBJ2-1; either TRBD1 or TRBD2 may supply D (5 bases each). CDR3 length: 15 amino acids. The V and J ends lost 5 bases and 6 bases respectively, with 17 bases between them. From germline, CDR1 is SGHAT and CDR2 FQDESV (reference sequence). CDR3 loop: CASSPGARGRNEQFF. CDR3 in DNA: TGTGCCAGCAGCCCTGGGGCTCGAGGGCGCAATGAGCAGTTCTTC.

In this sample, this clonotype turned up many times. V usage is TRBV11-2 and J usage is TRBJ2-1; tentative D call: TRBD1 (5 bases). CDR1 is SGHAT, CDR2 FQNNGV, per germline. There are 15 residues in the CDR3. V was trimmed by 5 bases and J by 7 bases, leaving 18 bases between them. The CDR3: CASSPLGGAENEQFF. The DNA for the CDR3 is TGTGCCAGCAGCCCCCTAGGTGGGGCGGAGAATGAGCAGTTCTTC.

This clonotype was counted at least ten times. The V gene is TRBV20-1, the J gene TRBJ2-1; TRBD2 aligns across 14 bases. This CDR3 has 19 amino acids. Germline CDR1 reads DFQATT; CDR2 reads SNEGSKA (reference sequence). V gave up 3 bases and J gave up 5 bases; unmatched junction bases: 15. CDR3 sequence: CSARETTGTSGRAHNEQFF. CDR3 in DNA: TGCAGTGCTAGGGAGACGACCGGGACTAGCGGGAGAGCCCACAATGAGCAGTTCTTC.

The chain couples TRBV24-1 to TRBJ2-1; 7 bases map to TRBD2. CDR1 and CDR2 (germline): KGHDR, SFDVKD. The CDR3 has 13 amino acids. After removal of 9 bases from V and 2 bases from J, the junction contained 3 bases not matched to a gene. The CDR3 here is CATGGETYNEQFF. CDR3 in DNA: TGTGCCACCGGGGGGGAGACCTACAATGAGCAGTTCTTC.

The V gene is TRBV9, the J gene TRBJ1-3; D gene unclear. This CDR3 has 14 residues. Germline CDR1 and CDR2: SGDLS and YYNGEE. Deletions cut 3 bases from V and 0 bases from J, with 7 bases between. The CDR3 DNA reads TGTGCCAGCAGCGCGGAGGACTCTGGAAACACCATATATTTT. It codes for CASSAEDSGNTIYF.

This clonotype was recorded at least ten times. The chain employs TRBV6-1 and TRBJ2-3; 8 nucleotides line up with TRBD1. The germline gives CDR1 MNHNS, CDR2 SASEGT. Trimming cost V 3 bases and J 0 bases; bases outside gene matches: 5. The CDR3 loop spans 16 amino acids. CDR3 sequence (DNA): TGTGCCAGCAGTGAGAGACAGGGGCCTAGCACAGATACGCAGTATTTT. Translating gives CASSERQGPSTDTQYF.

This clonotype was counted a few times. The rearrangement joins TRBV7-3 to TRBJ2-1, with D tentatively TRBD2 (6 bases). Trimming removed 5 bases at V and 4 bases at J, with 21 bases between. Looked up from germline, CDR1 is SGHTA and CDR2 is FQGTGA. The CDR3 sequence is 17 residues long. The DNA for the CDR3 is TGTGCCAGCAGCCCGACTAGGCGCGAGTCTCCATACAATGAGCAGTTCTTC. Translation: CASSPTRRESPYNEQFF. Based on the CDR3 plus reference TRBV7-3 and TRBJ2-1, the full variable domain is GAGVSQTPSNKVTEKGKYVELRCDPISGHTALYWYRQSLGQGPEFLIYFQGTGAADDSGLPNDRFFAVRPEGSVSTLKIQRTERGDSAVYLCASSPTRRESPYNEQFFGPGTRLTVL.

This clonotype appeared many times. The chain couples TRBV5-6 to TRBJ1-3, with D possibly being TRBD1 (6 bases). Trimming pared 6 bases from V and 1 base from J, leaving 14 bases between. CDR1 SGHDT and CDR2 YYEEEE come from the germline V gene. The CDR3 contains 15 residues. The CDR3 DNA reads as TGTGCCAGCAACTGGGGGGGCACTTCTGGAAACACCATATATTTT. It is translated as CASNWGGTSGNTIYF.

The genes are TRBV19 and TRBJ2-7; 14 bases agree with TRBD2. From germline, CDR1 is LNHDA and CDR2 SQIVND (reference sequence). With V trimmed by 0 bases and J by 6 bases, 7 bases remained unmatched. The CDR3 totals 17 residues. The CDR3 is CASSIEGLAGELREQYF. The CDR3 DNA follows: TGTGCCAGTAGTATAGAGGGACTAGCGGGAGAACTTCGCGAGCAGTACTTC. The full variable domain, in which reference TRBV19 and TRBJ2-7 provide the parts outside the CDR3, is DGGITQSPKYLFRKEGQNVTLSCEQNLNHDAMYWYRQDPGQGLRLIYYSQIVNDFQKGDIAEGYSVSREKKESFPLTVTSAQKNPTAFYLCASSIEGLAGELREQYFGPGTRLTVT.

This clonotype showed up just a few times. The V and J genes are TRBV19 and TRBJ2-1; D not resolved. The CDR3 length is 14 residues. The germline CDR1 and CDR2 sequences are LNHDA and SQIVND (reference sequence). Trimming cost V 4 bases and J 0 bases, with 7 bases left between them. Here the CDR3 DNA reads TGTGCCAGTAGTAAGTTTTACTCCTACAATGAGCAGTTCTTC. Translation gives CASSKFYSYNEQFF. The full variable domain, its missing parts supplied by reference TRBV19 and TRBJ2-1, is DGGITQSPKYLFRKEGQNVTLSCEQNLNHDAMYWYRQDPGQGLRLIYYSQIVNDFQKGDIAEGYSVSREKKESFPLTVTSAQKNPTAFYLCASSKFYSYNEQFFGPGTRLTVL.

This clonotype was recorded a few times. The gene calls are TRBV6-1 and TRBJ1-1, with D possibly TRBD1 on 5 matching bases. Germline V lookup: CDR1 MNHNS, CDR2 SASEGT. This CDR3 region has 18 residues. Trimming cost V 7 bases and J 0 bases, with 24 bases left between them. The DNA for the CDR3 is TGTGCCAGCACAGCCGCATGGGGCAGGCCAAAAATGAACACTGAAGCTTTCTTT. Protein: CASTAAWGRPKMNTEAFF.

This clonotype has at least ten counts. The J gene is TRBJ2-2, the V gene TRBV7-8, with 7 nucleotides matching TRBD1. The V and J ends lost 5 bases and 6 bases, in that order; junction bases with no gene match: 9. Germline V gene lookup returns CDR1 SGHVS and CDR2 FQNEAQ. The CDR3 has 15 residues. The CDR3 bases are TGTGCCAGCAGCCCAGGGGGAGAGGTGGCCGGGGAGCTGTTTTTT. Its translation: CASSPGGEVAGELFF.

This clonotype was recorded many times. This chain uses TRBV18 with TRBJ2-5; 9 bases line up with TRBD1. The junction had 6 bases not matched to a gene; V was cut back by 3 bases and J by 4 bases. The CDR3 contains 15 residues. Germline-derived CDR1 and CDR2 are KGHSH and LQKENI. The CDR3 DNA follows: TGTGCCAGCTCACCGGGACAGGGTGGGGCAGAGACCCAGTACTTC. Translating it yields CASSPGQGGAETQYF.

This clonotype was counted many times. The gene calls are TRBV7-6 and TRBJ2-5, with D perhaps given as TRBD1 or TRBD2 (6 bases each). Trimming took off 1 base at V and 7 bases at J, with 10 bases between the two ends. Germline lookup yields CDR1 SGHVS and CDR2 FNYEAQ. This CDR3 is built from 13 residues. The CDR3 DNA sequence: TGTGCCAGCAGCTTAGTGGAGGGGGGGACCCAGTACTTC. This sequence encodes CASSLVEGGTQYF.

This clonotype was counted at least ten times. The V and J genes are TRBV3-1 and TRBJ2-7, with unresolved D. The V and J ends lost 4 bases and 3 bases respectively, with 4 bases between them. This CDR3 has 11 amino acids. Per germline, CDR1 LGHDT and CDR2 YNNKEL (reference sequence). The CDR3 loop reads CASSRNYEQYF. The CDR3 DNA sequence: TGTGCCAGCAGCCGGAACTACGAGCAGTACTTC.

J is TRBJ1-1 and V is TRBV5-6; D is undetermined. This CDR3 comprises 14 residues. Trimming shortened V by 0 bases and J by 2 bases, and 8 bases separated the two germline ends. Germline CDR1 and CDR2: SGHDT and YYEEEE. DNA for the CDR3: TGTGCCAGCAGCTTGGCCACGATAAACACTGAAGCTTTCTTT. Translated, it gives CASSLATINTEAFF.